Below are 27 T cell receptor beta chains sequenced from a single sample in a study of blood T cell repertoires in COVID-19. TCRdb's table, derived via immunoSEQ multiplex PCR, lists solely in-frame clones and lacks some. The sample has about 480,000 clones, 75% to 90% seen once. The material sequenced was PBMCs or T cells enriched from blood (not recorded which). The receptors here all came from a woman aged 55-69 years who had recovered from COVID-19.

The chain is built from TRBV5-1 and TRBJ2-3; 9 positions agree with TRBD2. Germline loops: CDR1 SGHRS, CDR2 YFSETQ. The CDR3 is 16 residues long. V dropped 6 bases and J dropped 1; count of bases not matched to a gene: 9. CDR3 sequence reads: CASTLLTSGGTDTQYF. In DNA form, the CDR3 reads TGCGCCAGCACCCTTTTGACTAGCGGTGGCACAGATACGCAGTATTTT.

The genes are TRBV5-1 and TRBJ2-1; D possibly corresponds to TRBD2 (5 bases). Germline V gene data show CDR1 as SGHRS and CDR2 as YFSETQ. Trimming removed 3 bases from V and 2 bases from J, with 12 bases in between. The CDR3 length is 15 residues. The CDR3 loop is CASSSGIVAYNEQFF. In DNA form, the CDR3 reads TGCGCCAGCAGCTCCGGGATCGTGGCCTACAATGAGCAGTTCTTC.

The V and J genes are TRBV5-4 and TRBJ2-7; the match to TRBD1 covers 7 bases. CDR3 length: 15 residues. The V segment lost 2 bases and the J segment 7 bases; nucleotides outside the gene matches: 12. Germline CDR1 SGHNT, CDR2 YYREEE (reference sequence). CDR3 in amino acids: CASSFRQGQTGEQYV. The CDR3 coding sequence is TGTGCCAGCAGCTTTCGACAGGGTCAAACAGGGGAGCAGTACGTC.

The chain combines TRBV19 with TRBJ2-2; the match to TRBD2 covers 12 bases. The CDR3 totals 15 residues. CDR1 and CDR2 from the germline V gene are LNHDA and SQIVND (reference sequence). J lost 6 bases, V lost 2 bases, and 1 base had no gene match. CDR3 coding DNA: TGTGCCAGTAGTATACTAGCGGGAGGGCCCGGGGAGCTGTTTTTT. It is translated as CASSILAGGPGELFF.

This clone has only one observation. This rearrangement joins TRBV7-9 to TRBJ1-1; 10 bases fit TRBD1. This CDR3 region has 15 residues. The germline V gene has CDR1 SEHNR and CDR2 FQNEAQ (reference sequence). V was pared by 5 bases and J by 3 bases, with 6 bases of the junction left unmatched. The CDR3 reads CASSPPGTGDTEAFF. The CDR3 DNA sequence: TGTGCCAGCAGCCCCCCCGGGACAGGGGACACTGAAGCTTTCTTT.

This sequence joins TRBV4-1 and TRBJ2-5, with 7 nucleotides matching TRBD2. Germline CDR1 MGHRA, CDR2 YSYEKL. The CDR3 is made up of 14 amino acids. V shed 0 bases, J shed 7 bases, and the junction held 5 bases outside the gene matches. CDR3 residues: CASSQEGGMGTQYF. Written as DNA, the CDR3 is TGCGCCAGCAGCCAAGAGGGGGGGATGGGGACCCAGTACTTC.

The rearrangement joins TRBV19 to TRBJ1-1, with TRBD1 identical over 9 bases. Germline V lookup: CDR1 LNHDA, CDR2 SQIVND (reference sequence). There are 17 residues in the CDR3. The ends lost 4 bases at V and 0 bases at J; junction bases unmatched: 9. The CDR3 loop reads CASSTEHRGLMNTEAFF. CDR3 nucleotides: TGTGCCAGTAGTACCGAACACAGGGGGCTGATGAACACTGAAGCTTTCTTT.

The chain recombines TRBV6-5 with TRBJ1-2; 7 bases line up with TRBD1. This CDR3 has 12 amino acids. The V gene's germline CDR1 is MNHEY and CDR2 SVGAGI. The J segment lost 2 bases and the V segment lost 7 bases, leaving 1 base of the junction unmatched. CDR3 sequence: CASKGQNYGYTF. In DNA, the CDR3 is TGTGCCAGCAAGGGACAGAACTATGGCTACACCTTC.

The J gene is TRBJ2-3, the V gene TRBV6-6, with TRBD2 identical over 7 bases. CDR3 size: 16 residues. The V segment lost 5 bases and the J segment 0 bases; nucleotides outside the gene matches: 8. The germline gives CDR1 MNHNY, CDR2 SVGAGI (reference sequence). The CDR3 is CASSTPSGGSTDTQYF. The CDR3 DNA follows: TGTGCCAGCAGTACCCCCTCGGGGGGAAGCACAGATACGCAGTATTTT.

The chain has TRBV2 and TRBJ2-2, with TRBD1 matching over 8 bases. Germline values: CDR1 SNHLY, CDR2 FYNNEI. The CDR3 is 14 residues long. V was clipped by 7 bases and J by 4 bases; unmatched bases: 5. The CDR3 bases are TGTGCCAGCAAGGGACAGGCCTCCACCGGGGAGCTGTTTTTT. Its translation is CASKGQASTGELFF.

The chain couples TRBV2 to TRBJ1-1; TRBD1 matches 7 bases. This CDR3 is built from 15 residues. Germline CDR1 SNHLY, CDR2 FYNNEI. V lost 6 bases, J lost 2 bases, and 9 bases stayed unmatched. The CDR3 loop reads CASRATGVSNTEAFF. The CDR3 nucleotides are TGTGCCAGCAGGGCAACAGGGGTCAGTAACACTGAAGCTTTCTTT.

This chain uses TRBV3-1 (or the pseudogene TRBV3-2) with TRBJ1-1; 7 bases are a match to TRBD1. Germline CDR1 LGHDT, CDR2 YNNKEL (reference sequence). Losses at the gene ends were 6 bases for V and 7 bases for J; bases not matched to a gene: 5. The CDR3 loop spans 12 amino acids. The CDR3 DNA reads as TGTGCCAGCAGTCAGGGGGGTGGTGAAGCTTTCTTT. It is translated as CASSQGGGEAFF.

CDR3 region: CASSLGDRFSTEAFF. The CDR3 region has the DNA TGTGCCAGCAGCTTAGGGGACAGGTTCAGCACTGAAGCTTTCTTT. The V gene is TRBV7-6, the J gene TRBJ1-1; TRBD1 aligns across 8 bases. This CDR3 comprises 15 residues. Germline CDR1 is SGHVS and CDR2 is FNYEAQ. Trimming removed 1 base from V and 4 bases from J; junction bases left unmatched: 5.

DNA for the CDR3: TGCAGCGTTGAAGGGAAAGGACTAGCGAATGAGCAGTTCTTC. As protein: CSVEGKGLANEQFF. The genes are TRBV29-1 and TRBJ2-1; 9 positions match TRBD2. CDR1 and CDR2 from the germline V gene are SQVTM and ANQGSEA. The V segment lost 1 base and the J segment 7 bases; nucleotides outside the gene matches: 5. The CDR3 is made up of 14 amino acids.

J is TRBJ1-3 and V is TRBV5-4; 7 bases agree with TRBD1. Trimming at V came to 1 base and at J to 3 bases, leaving 7 bases not matched to a gene. Germline values: CDR1 SGHNT, CDR2 YYREEE (reference sequence). The CDR3 has 16 amino acids. DNA of the CDR3: TGTGCCAGCAGCTTGCCCAGGGGGGCGGGTGGAAACACCATATATTTT. It encodes CASSLPRGAGGNTIYF.

This sequence joins TRBV7-6 and TRBJ2-1; 10 bases agree with TRBD1. Germline V gives CDR1 SGHVS, CDR2 FNYEAQ. The CDR3 consists of 16 residues. The V gene end was trimmed by 5 bases and the J gene end by 1 base; junction bases not matched to a gene: 5. In DNA form, the CDR3 reads TGTGCCAGCAGCGTCGGGACAGGGGAGTCCTACAATGAGCAGTTCTTC. This gives the protein CASSVGTGESYNEQFF. Full variable domain (rest looked up from reference TRBV7-6 and TRBJ2-1): GAGVSQSPRYKVTKRGQDVALRCDPISGHVSLYWYRQALGQGPEFLTYFNYEAQQDKSGLPNDRFSAERPEGSISTLTIQRTEQRDSAMYRCASSVGTGESYNEQFFGPGTRLTVL.

The V gene is TRBV29-1, the J gene TRBJ2-2; D may be TRBD2 (6 bases). The V gene lost 4 bases and the J gene lost 0 bases, with 9 bases spanning the gap. The CDR3 spans 14 residues. Germline values: CDR1 SQVTM, CDR2 ANQGSEA. The CDR3 spells CSVGRDANTGELFF. Here the CDR3 DNA reads TGCAGCGTTGGGAGGGACGCGAACACCGGGGAGCTGTTTTTT.

This clone was found a few times. V usage is TRBV19 and J usage is TRBJ1-5; 8 bases line up with TRBD1. The CDR3 extends over 20 amino acids. V shed 3 bases and J 0 bases; nucleotides not matched to a gene: 16. CDR1 LNHDA and CDR2 SQIVND come from the germline V gene (reference sequence). The CDR3 spells CASSMLTGVGAHYSNQPQHF. CDR3 DNA: TGTGCCAGTAGTATGTTGACAGGGGTTGGGGCACACTATAGCAATCAGCCCCAGCATTTT.

This clone has just a few counts. V is TRBV5-1 and J is TRBJ1-1; no reliable D call. The germline V gene has CDR1 SGHRS and CDR2 YFSETQ. The CDR3 is 15 residues long. Trimming cost V 4 bases and J 0 bases, with 13 bases left between them. The CDR3 protein is CASSGEGGMNTEAFF. The CDR3, as DNA: TGCGCCAGCAGCGGGGAGGGTGGCATGAACACTGAAGCTTTCTTT.

The chain recombines TRBV7-9 with TRBJ2-2; TRBD1 aligns across 7 bases. The CDR3 covers 14 residues. V dropped 5 bases and J dropped 6; count of bases not matched to a gene: 6. The germline CDR1 and CDR2 sequences are SEHNR and FQNEAQ (reference sequence). The CDR3 spells CASSPRQGPGELFF. The DNA of the CDR3 is TGTGCCAGCAGCCCAAGACAGGGCCCCGGGGAGCTGTTTTTT.

This sequence joins TRBV5-1 and TRBJ2-3, with 9 bases fitting TRBD1. Trimming took 4 bases from V and 2 from J; bases not matched to a gene: 11. Germline CDR1 is SGHRS and CDR2 is YFSETQ. CDR3 length equals 17 residues. CDR3 sequence: CASSPPGQGTYTDTQYF. Written as DNA, the CDR3 is TGCGCCAGCAGCCCCCCTGGACAGGGGACATACACAGATACGCAGTATTTT.

This clone was seen a single time. CDR3: CASSQVLPYSNQPQHF. The DNA for the CDR3 is TGTGCCAGTAGTCAGGTCCTACCTTATAGCAATCAGCCCCAGCATTTT. The V call is TRBV19, the J call TRBJ1-5; D uncertain. The CDR3 covers 16 residues. Trimming pared 5 bases from V and 0 bases from J, leaving 14 bases between. Germline V gene lookup returns CDR1 LNHDA and CDR2 SQIVND (reference sequence).

The chain is built from TRBV7-9 and TRBJ2-7; 10 bases align to TRBD1. With 4 bases clipped from V and 0 bases from J, the junction kept 12 bases outside the gene matches. The CDR3 has 18 residues. Germline V gene lookup returns CDR1 SEHNR and CDR2 FQNEAQ (reference sequence). The CDR3 bases are TGTGCCAGCAGCTCCTCAAGGGGCGGGACAGGGGACTCCTACGAGCAGTACTTC. It specifies CASSSSRGGTGDSYEQYF. The complete variable domain, with remaining parts taken from reference TRBV7-9 and TRBJ2-7, reads DTGVSQNPRHKITKRGQNVTFRCDPISEHNRLYWYRQTLGQGPEFLTYFQNEAQLEKSRLLSDRFSAERPKGSFSTLEIQRTEQGDSAMYLCASSSSRGGTGDSYEQYFGPGTRLTVT.

This clone was seen just once. The V call is TRBV18, the J call TRBJ2-1, with TRBD1 matching 7 bases. With V trimmed by 3 bases and J by 10 bases, 9 bases remained unmatched. From germline, CDR1 is KGHSH and CDR2 LQKENI. The CDR3 extends over 14 amino acids. The CDR3 nucleotides are TGTGCCAGCTCACCTGGACAGGCGGCAGGCGAGCAGTTCTTC. Protein sequence: CASSPGQAAGEQFF.

The V gene is TRBV19, the J gene TRBJ1-2; 8 bases map to TRBD1. From germline, CDR1 is LNHDA and CDR2 SQIVND (reference sequence). J lost 4 bases, V lost 5 bases, and 6 bases had no gene match. This CDR3 region has 14 residues. The CDR3 DNA reads TGTGCCAGTAGTGACAGAGGGACAGGCTATGGCTACACCTTC. Amino acids: CASSDRGTGYGYTF.

V usage is TRBV3-1 (or the pseudogene TRBV3-2) and J usage is TRBJ2-7, with 8 bases identical to TRBD1. With 0 bases clipped from V and 0 bases from J, the junction kept 10 bases outside the gene matches. Germline assignment: CDR1 LGHDT and CDR2 YNNKEL (reference sequence). There are 18 residues in the CDR3. The chain's CDR3 is CASSQDEARTGPSYEQYF. The DNA of the CDR3 is TGTGCCAGCAGCCAAGATGAAGCAAGGACAGGGCCCTCCTACGAGCAGTACTTC.

V and J are TRBV5-1 and TRBJ1-1; D is possibly TRBD1 (6 bases). The germline gives CDR1 SGHRS, CDR2 YFSETQ. V dropped 2 bases and J dropped 5 bases, with 13 bases sitting between them. The CDR3 has 14 amino acids. CDR3 DNA: TGCGCCAGCAGCTTCGGGACACCGGGGACTGAAGCTTTCTTT. Protein product: CASSFGTPGTEAFF.